This is a list of T cell receptor beta chains from one sample in a study of blood T cell repertoires in COVID-19. Clones were read by immunoSEQ multiplex PCR, and TCRdb kept only the in-frame ones, dropping some. Counted here are 180,000 or so clones, more than 75% occurring once; the ten biggest clones make up around 5%. What was sequenced was PBMCs or T cells enriched from blood (not recorded which). These receptors all come from a man between 40 and 49 years old with acute COVID-19. Both conserved end residues are part of each CDR3. The D gene is left open where the match is weak. A clone size is listed for some rows: how often the clone was seen (once, few, many), or a class if it is expanded.

>once|TRBD1|TRBV27|TRBJ2-6
TGTGCCAGCGGCCTCCGGGACAGAGGGTCTGGGGCCAACGTCCTGACTTTC
CASGLRDRGSGANVLTF
>NA|NA|TRBV5-1|TRBJ1-4
TGCGCCAGCAGCTTGGAGGGGATTAGAACTAATGAAAAACTGTTTTTT
CASSLEGIRTNEKLFF
>NA|TRBD2|TRBV5-1|TRBJ2-1
TGCGCCAGCAGCACCTCCGGGACTAGCGGGTCATACAATGAGCAGTTCTTC
CASSTSGTSGSYNEQFF
>NA|NA|TRBV7-3|TRBJ2-1
TGTGCCGGCCCCACGTGGCGGGACAGCTCCTACAATGAGCAGTTCTTC
CAGPTWRDSSYNEQFF
>NA|TRBD2|TRBV19|TRBJ2-7
TGTGCCAGTAGTAGTTCTAGCGGGGGTTCCTACGAGCAGTACTTC
CASSSSSGGSYEQYF
>few|NA|TRBV28|TRBJ1-1
TGTGCCAGCAGTTCTCCTTTGGGGGCGAACACTGAAGCTTTCTTT
CASSSPLGANTEAFF
>NA|NA|TRBV6-5|TRBJ2-2
TGTGCCAGCACCTGGACAGTTACCGGGGAGCTGTTTTTT
CASTWTVTGELFF
>few|NA|TRBV6-1|TRBJ2-7
TGTGCCAGCAGTGAAGTTCTCAGCGGAGAGCGCGAGCAGTACTTC
CASSEVLSGEREQYF
>NA|NA|TRBV28|TRBJ1-2
TGTGCCAGCGTACGGGATGGCTACACCTTC
CASVRDGYTF
>NA|TRBD2|TRBV29-1|TRBJ2-3
TGCAGCGTTGAGTCGGGAGGACCCACAGATACGCAGTATTTT
CSVESGGPTDTQYF
>NA|TRBD1|TRBV11-3|TRBJ1-1
TGTGCCAGCAGCTTTGACAGGGTTTCCGAAGCTTTCTTT
CASSFDRVSEAFF
>NA|TRBD1|TRBV7-9|TRBJ1-2
TGTGCCAGCAGCCCGTGGGACAGGGGGCGTCAACCCCCCTATGGCTACACCTTC
CASSPWDRGRQPPYGYTF
>NA|TRBD1|TRBV5-5|TRBJ1-1
TGTGCCAGCAGCTTCGGAAGGGGGCAGGGGAACACTGAAGCTTTCTTT
CASSFGRGQGNTEAFF
>NA|NA|TRBV30|TRBJ1-3
TGTGCCTGGGACAGGACATCAGGAAACACCATATATTTT
CAWDRTSGNTIYF
>once|TRBD2|TRBV19|TRBJ2-1
TGTGCCAGTAGTACCCGGACTAGCGGGAGTGAGCAGTTCTTC
CASSTRTSGSEQFF
>NA|NA|TRBV7-9|TRBJ2-7
TGTGCCAGCAGCCCTATCCTAGGGGCCGACGAGCAGTACTTC
CASSPILGADEQYF
>NA|NA|TRBV7-8|TRBJ1-1
TGTGCCAGCAGCTTTTCAGAAAGTTTCTCCATGAACACTGAAGCTTTCTTT
CASSFSESFSMNTEAFF
>NA|NA|TRBV19|TRBJ1-2
TGTGCCAGTAGTGCAGGGGTGAACTATGGCTACACCTTC
CASSAGVNYGYTF
>once|NA|TRBV6-5|TRBJ2-1
TGTGCCAGCCGACTTTGGGAGCAGTTCTTC
CASRLWEQFF
>NA|TRBD1|TRBV18|TRBJ1-1
TGTGCCAGCTCACCGGTCGGAAAGGGGGCGAACACTGAAGCTTTCTTT
CASSPVGKGANTEAFF
>NA|NA|TRBV5-1|TRBJ2-5
TGCGCCAGCAGTATACCAGGGAGGGAGACCCAGTACTTC
CASSIPGRETQYF
>NA|NA|TRBV4-1|TRBJ2-3
TGCGCCAGCAGCTTCTTTAGCACAGATACGCAGTATTTT
CASSFFSTDTQYF
>NA|NA|TRBV7-9|TRBJ1-1
TGTGCCAGCAGCTCCCAAGGGGGCACTGAAGCTTTCTTT
CASSSQGGTEAFF
>NA|NA|TRBV12-3/TRBV12-4|TRBJ1-4
TGTGCCAGCAGTTGGTCGTCGGGAGAAAAACTGTTTTTT
CASSWSSGEKLFF
>once|NA|TRBV5-1|TRBJ1-1
TGCGCCAGCAGCTTGGAACAGGGTTGGACTGAAGCTTTCTTT
CASSLEQGWTEAFF
>NA|NA|TRBV12-3/TRBV12-4|TRBJ2-7
TGTGCCAGCAGTTTCTCGGGAACGAGCGAGCAGTACTTC
CASSFSGTSEQYF
>NA|TRBD1|TRBV7-9|TRBJ2-2
TGTGCCAGCAGCGAAGACAGGGGACCCGGGGAGCTGTTTTTT
CASSEDRGPGELFF
>NA|NA|TRBV15|TRBJ1-2
TGTGCCACCAGCAGAGTTGCAGGGCATAACTATGGCTACACCTTC
CATSRVAGHNYGYTF
>NA|NA|TRBV6-5|TRBJ1-2
TGTGCCAGCAGTTTCGGCCTGGACAGTAACTATGGCTACACCTTC
CASSFGLDSNYGYTF
>NA|TRBD1|TRBV28|TRBJ2-7
TGTGCCAGCAGTCCTTCCCCGGGACAGGGCTTCTACGAGCAGTACTTC
CASSPSPGQGFYEQYF
>NA|NA|TRBV6-5|TRBJ1-1
TGTGCCAGCATTCCGGGACAAACTTTCACTGAAGCTTTCTTT
CASIPGQTFTEAFF
>NA|NA|TRBV24-1|TRBJ2-2
TGTGCCACCAGTCGGGCAGGAGGCACCGGGGAGCTGTTTTTT
CATSRAGGTGELFF
>few|NA|TRBV4-1|TRBJ1-1
TGCGCCAGCAGCCAAGGAAGCTACTTTGGAGATGCTGAAGCTTTCTTT
CASSQGSYFGDAEAFF
>many|TRBD2|TRBV5-3|TRBJ2-6
TGTGCCAGAAGCTTGATGGGACTACACTCTGGGGCCAACGTCCTGACTTTC
CARSLMGLHSGANVLTF
>NA|NA|TRBV18|TRBJ1-3
TGTGCCAGCTCACCAGGGCGAAGACAGACCTCTGGAAACACCATATATTTT
CASSPGRRQTSGNTIYF
>NA|TRBD1|TRBV18|TRBJ1-1
TGTGCCAGCTCGCCCCGACAGGGGGCTTTTTATCTCGACACTGAAGCTTTCTTT
CASSPRQGAFYLDTEAFF
>NA|NA|TRBV6-5|TRBJ1-1
TGTGCCAGCAGTTACTCTGTATTAGAGAACACTGAAGCTTTCTTT
CASSYSVLENTEAFF
>NA|NA|TRBV7-9|TRBJ2-3
TGTGCCAGCAGCTTTCCTTTATCGGCTAGCCGCCTCAGAGATACGCAGTATTTT
CASSFPLSASRLRDTQYF
>NA|TRBD1|TRBV6-7|TRBJ2-7
TGTGCCAGCAGTGTGACAGGGATCCTCCACGAGCAGTACTTC
CASSVTGILHEQYF
>NA|NA|TRBV11-2|TRBJ2-3
TGTGCCAGCAGCTTCCGACTAGTGGAGACTAGCACAGATACGCAGTATTTT
CASSFRLVETSTDTQYF
>NA|NA|TRBV12-3/TRBV12-4|TRBJ1-6
TGTGCCAGCAAGAGGGGAGGGGATTCACCCCTCCACTTT
CASKRGGDSPLHF
>once|NA|TRBV7-2|TRBJ2-5
TGTGCCAGCCTGGGGGGAGTTGGAGAGACCCAGTACTTC
CASLGGVGETQYF
>NA|TRBD2|TRBV7-2|TRBJ2-7
TGTGCCAGCAGCTTGACCCCGGGAGGGGGGAAAGAGCAGTACTTC
CASSLTPGGGKEQYF